These 8 T cell receptor beta chains came from one sample sequenced in a study of technical replicates of blood from several donors (dated by TCRdb to the late 2010s). Libraries were built with the immunoSEQ multiplex PCR assay. TCRdb took over this immuneACCESS table, retaining in-frame rearrangements with V and J assigned. Such tables are incomplete; in checked studies, under half of the missing clones stem from an unresolved V gene, and the remainder is unexplained. Across this sample there are 11,000 to 15,000 clones, with approximately 88% seen only once. The leading ten clones occupy roughly a tenth of the sample. The material sequenced was PBMCs. The receptors stem from a human donor in good health.

CDR3 loop: CASSALSGEKLFF. CDR3 sequence (DNA): TGTGCCAGCAGCGCCCTCTCGGGGGAAAAACTGTTTTTT. The chain has TRBV7-6 and TRBJ1-4, with no clear D. The CDR3 runs 13 residues. Germline V gives CDR1 SGHVS, CDR2 FNYEAQ. With 5 bases removed from V and 8 bases from J, the gap between germline ends came to 12 bases. The variable domain in full, completed from reference TRBV7-6 and TRBJ1-4, reads GAGVSQSPRYKVTKRGQDVALRCDPISGHVSLYWYRQALGQGPEFLTYFNYEAQQDKSGLPNDRFSAERPEGSISTLTIQRTEQRDSAMYRCASSALSGEKLFFGSGTQLSVL.

The genes are TRBV18 and TRBJ1-5; tentative D call: TRBD1 (6 bases). V was shortened by 4 bases and J by 0 bases, with 10 bases between the two germline ends. CDR1 KGHSH and CDR2 LQKENI come from the germline V gene. This CDR3 comprises 15 residues. The CDR3 spells CASSLGQLSNQPQHF. CDR3 DNA sequence: TGTGCCAGCTCACTGGGACAACTTAGCAATCAGCCCCAGCATTTT.

V gene TRBV10-3 combines with J gene TRBJ2-2; 7 bases fit TRBD1. The CDR3 runs 14 residues. V gave up 3 bases and J gave up 4 bases; unmatched junction bases: 2. Per germline, CDR1 ENHRY and CDR2 SYGVKD. The CDR3 DNA sequence: TGTGCCATCAGTGACGGACAGGTCACCGGGGAGCTGTTTTTT. This encodes CAISDGQVTGELFF.

The rearrangement joins TRBV6-5 to TRBJ1-6; tentatively, D is TRBD1 (5 bases). Germline loops: CDR1 MNHEY, CDR2 SVGAGI. There are 14 residues in the CDR3. V was clipped by 9 bases and J by 0 bases, with 9 bases between them. The CDR3 nucleotides read TGTGCCAGTCAGGGTCTCTCCTATAATTCACCCCTCCACTTT. Its protein product is CASQGLSYNSPLHF.

This clone was seen a single time. The genes are TRBV9 and TRBJ2-1; 10 positions match TRBD1. This CDR3 contains 14 residues. The junction had 7 bases not matched to a gene; V was cut back by 4 bases and J by 9 bases. Germline loops: CDR1 SGDLS, CDR2 YYNGEE. The DNA for the CDR3 is TGTGCCAGCAGCCCCCGACAGGGGGCCGGTGAGCAGTTCTTC. Its protein is CASSPRQGAGEQFF. Looking up the rest from reference TRBV9 and TRBJ2-1 gives the full variable domain: DSGVTQTPKHLITATGQRVTLRCSPRSGDLSVYWYQQSLDQGLQFLIQYYNGEERAKGNILERFSAQQFPDLHSELNLSSLELGDSALYFCASSPRQGAGEQFFGPGTRLTVL.

This chain connects TRBV27 to TRBJ2-1; no definite D call. Trimming removed 3 bases from V and 4 bases from J, with 7 bases in between. The germline gives CDR1 MNHEY, CDR2 SMNVEV (reference sequence). This CDR3 is built from 13 residues. The CDR3 is CASSFKEYNEQFF. CDR3 sequence (DNA): TGTGCCAGCAGTTTTAAGGAGTACAATGAGCAGTTCTTC.

This clone was seen more than once but under ten times. The V gene is TRBV28, the J gene TRBJ2-2; 8 bases fit TRBD1. The CDR3 runs 14 residues. The germline gives CDR1 MDHEN, CDR2 SYDVKM. V was clipped by 6 bases and J by 3 bases; unmatched bases: 3. The CDR3 DNA is TGTGCCAGCAGAACGGGACAGGACACCGGGGAGCTGTTTTTT. Its protein is CASRTGQDTGELFF. The full variable domain, its missing parts supplied by reference TRBV28 and TRBJ2-2, is DVKVTQSSRYLVKRTGEKVFLECVQDMDHENMFWYRQDPGLGLRLIYFSYDVKMKEKGDIPEGYSVSREKKERFSLILESASTNQTSMYLCASRTGQDTGELFFGEGSRLTVL.

This chain connects TRBV10-1 to TRBJ2-1; D uncertain. This CDR3 has 16 residues. V gave up 0 bases and J gave up 0 bases, with 9 bases separating them. CDR1 is WNHNN, CDR2 SYGVQD, per germline (reference sequence). The DNA of the CDR3 is TGCGCCAGCAGTGAGTCGCCCCTGAGCTCCTACAATGAGCAGTTCTTC. Amino acids: CASSESPLSSYNEQFF.